Shown below are 20 T cell receptor beta chains from a single sample sequenced in a study of cytomegalovirus exposure and HLA in healthy donors. PCR was performed using 60 Vbeta and 13 Jbeta primers. Profiling relied on immunoSEQ multiplex PCR, and the TCRdb table lists in-frame clones only, not all of them. The sample yields about 100,000 clones, around 67% seen once. Sequencing was performed on PBMCs. The receptors originated from a middle-aged woman in good health and CMV-seropositive.

The V call is TRBV27, the J call TRBJ1-1, with a weak D call TRBD1 (6 bases). Germline V gene sequence: CDR1 MNHEY, CDR2 SMNVEV (reference sequence). This CDR3 is built from 14 residues. Trimming pared 7 bases from V and 11 bases from J, leaving 23 bases between. CDR3: CASTPWGGPEGAFF. In nucleotides, the CDR3 is TGTGCCAGCACCCCCTGGGGGGGGCCGGAAGGGGCTTTCTTT.

The chain uses TRBV7-6 and TRBJ1-1; tentative D call: TRBD1 (5 bases). Between the trimmed V and J ends, which lost 5 bases and 3 bases, there was a span of 16 bases. From germline, CDR1 is SGHVS and CDR2 FNYEAQ. The CDR3 runs 15 residues. The CDR3 spells CASSPTGGLDTEAFF. As DNA, the CDR3 is TGTGCCAGCAGCCCAACCGGGGGGTTGGACACTGAAGCTTTCTTT.

This chain joins TRBV7-3 and TRBJ2-2, with TRBD2 identical over 11 bases. This CDR3 contains 17 residues. V lost 5 bases and J lost 1; bases outside the gene matches: 6. Germline-derived CDR1 and CDR2 are SGHTA and FQGTGA. The CDR3 is CASSPSGLAGNTGELFF. Here the CDR3 DNA reads TGTGCCAGCAGCCCATCCGGACTAGCGGGGAACACCGGGGAGCTGTTTTTT. The complete variable domain, with remaining parts taken from reference TRBV7-3 and TRBJ2-2, reads GAGVSQTPSNKVTEKGKYVELRCDPISGHTALYWYRQSLGQGPEFLIYFQGTGAADDSGLPNDRFFAVRPEGSVSTLKIQRTERGDSAVYLCASSPSGLAGNTGELFFGEGSRLTVL.

J is TRBJ1-2 and V is TRBV6-1, with D possibly matching TRBD1 (5 bases). The CDR3 spans 15 residues. From germline, CDR1 is MNHNS and CDR2 SASEGT. Between the trimmed V and J ends, which lost 1 base and 0 bases, there was a span of 9 bases. CDR3 in amino acids: CASSEVSGANYGYTF. DNA of the CDR3: TGTGCCAGCAGTGAAGTGTCGGGGGCTAACTATGGCTACACCTTC.

This clone appeared once. The V and J genes are TRBV13 and TRBJ1-6; D not certain. The CDR3 has 17 residues. The V end lost 1 base, the J end lost 0 bases, and 10 bases lay between the germline ends. CDR1 is PRHDT and CDR2 is FYEKMQ in the germline V gene (reference sequence). CDR3 in amino acids: CASSLAARSSYNSPLHF. In DNA, the CDR3 is TGTGCCAGCAGCTTAGCGGCCCGGAGCTCCTATAATTCACCCCTCCACTTT.

CDR3 sequence (DNA): TGCGCCAGCAGCTTGGCCCTGGCTGAGAGGTCACCCCTCCACTTT. Translated: CASSLALAERSPLHF. J is TRBJ1-6 and V is TRBV5-1; D not certain. Germline CDR1 SGHRS, CDR2 YFSETQ. The V gene lost 0 bases and the J gene lost 10 bases, with 14 bases spanning the gap. This CDR3 comprises 15 residues.

This chain joins TRBV6-1 and TRBJ2-7; 10 bases map to TRBD1. Germline CDR1 MNHNS, CDR2 SASEGT. This CDR3 comprises 16 residues. Unmatched junction bases numbered 10, after V lost 4 bases and J lost 4 bases. As DNA, the CDR3 is TGTGCCAGCAGTGTCCTCTCGGACAGGGGGGGATACGAGCAGTACTTC. It encodes CASSVLSDRGGYEQYF.

This clone has just a few counts. The chain combines TRBV5-6 with TRBJ2-2; 8 positions match TRBD1. J was trimmed by 1 base and V by 4 bases; bases with no gene match: 3. The CDR3 contains 15 residues. Germline CDR1 and CDR2: SGHDT and YYEEEE. The CDR3, as DNA: TGTGCCAGCAGCCTGGGGACAGGGAACACCGGGGAGCTGTTTTTT. The encoded protein is CASSLGTGNTGELFF.

The V gene is TRBV21-1, the J gene TRBJ1-5; TRBD1, the D gene given by the table, was not confirmed from the DNA. TRBV21-1 represents a pseudogene. This CDR3 contains 14 residues. CDR3 nucleotide sequence: TGTGCCAGCCGACCCCAGGACAACAATCAGCCCCAGCATTTT. It encodes CASRPQDNNQPQHF.

The table lists this clone with a count of one. The J gene is TRBJ1-1, the V gene TRBV10-2; D perhaps matches TRBD1 (5 bases). V was clipped by 5 bases and J by 1 base, with 14 bases between them. CDR1 and CDR2 (germline): WSHSY, SAAADI. This CDR3 spans 15 amino acids. The CDR3 here is CASSHKMTENTEAFF. The CDR3 nucleotides read TGCGCCAGCAGTCACAAGATGACAGAGAACACTGAAGCTTTCTTT.

The V gene is TRBV5-1, the J gene TRBJ2-1, with a weak D call TRBD1 (5 bases). This CDR3 spans 14 amino acids. Germline CDR1 SGHRS, CDR2 YFSETQ. Trimming cost V 0 bases and J 4 bases, with 8 bases left between them. The CDR3 sequence: CASSLGQGYNEQFF. CDR3 nucleotide sequence: TGCGCCAGCAGCTTGGGTCAGGGTTACAATGAGCAGTTCTTC.

The table lists this clone with a few counts. This rearrangement joins TRBV27 to TRBJ1-1, with D perhaps matching TRBD1 (5 bases). V lost 6 bases and J lost 0, with 14 bases in between. Germline CDR1 is MNHEY and CDR2 is SMNVEV (reference sequence). CDR3 length: 15 amino acids. The chain's CDR3 is CASSDSRFLNTEAFF. The CDR3 nucleotides are TGTGCCAGCAGCGACAGCCGGTTTCTGAACACTGAAGCTTTCTTT.

This clone was counted a few times. The J gene is TRBJ2-7, the V gene TRBV18; 9 bases map to TRBD1. Losses at the gene ends were 6 bases for V and 3 bases for J; bases not matched to a gene: 15. CDR1 is KGHSH and CDR2 is LQKENI in the germline V gene. The CDR3 has 17 amino acids. CDR3 DNA sequence: TGTGCCAGCTCCCCGGGACAGGGATTTGAAGGACTCTACGAGCAGTACTTC. As protein: CASSPGQGFEGLYEQYF. Full variable domain (missing parts from reference TRBV18 and TRBJ2-7): NAGVMQNPRHLVRRRGQEARLRCSPMKGHSHVYWYRQLPEEGLKFMVYLQKENIIDESGMPKERFSAEFPKEGPSILRIQQVVRGDSAAYFCASSPGQGFEGLYEQYFGPGTRLTVT.

The chain recombines TRBV10-3 with TRBJ2-5; D not certain. V was pared by 4 bases and J by 5 bases, with 5 bases between. The CDR3 is 11 residues long. The V gene's germline CDR1 is ENHRY and CDR2 SYGVKD. The CDR3 nucleotides are TGTGCCATCAGTGCCCAGGAGACCCAGTACTTC. Amino acids: CAISAQETQYF.

The chain combines TRBV29-1 with TRBJ2-1; D gene unclear. The ends were cut back, 7 bases at V and 8 bases at J, with 21 bases in the middle. This CDR3 is built from 14 residues. Per the germline V gene, CDR1 is SQVTM and CDR2 is ANQGSEA. The CDR3 coding sequence is TGCAGCGCTCCGTGGTGGCGGCGCCCCGATGAGCAGTTCTTC. This encodes CSAPWWRRPDEQFF.

The chain couples TRBV27 to TRBJ2-3; TRBD1 matches 8 bases. The ends lost 7 bases at V and 4 bases at J; junction bases unmatched: 7. Germline CDR1 and CDR2: MNHEY and SMNVEV (reference sequence). The CDR3 has 14 residues. As DNA, the CDR3 is TGTGCCAGCACCGGACAGGGAGGCGCAGATACGCAGTATTTT. This translates into CASTGQGGADTQYF.

This chain joins TRBV5-1 and TRBJ1-1, with no clear D. There are 14 residues in the CDR3. Trimming cost V 3 bases and J 1 base, with 10 bases left between them. Germline CDR1 and CDR2: SGHRS and YFSETQ. The CDR3 is CASSSLTSNTEAFF. As DNA, the CDR3 is TGCGCCAGCAGCTCTTTGACATCGAACACTGAAGCTTTCTTT.

The chain combines TRBV30 with TRBJ2-1; TRBD1 matches at 8 bases. This CDR3 has 15 amino acids. Trimming removed 1 base from V and 2 bases from J; junction bases left unmatched: 4. Germline assignment: CDR1 GTSNPN and CDR2 SVGIG (reference sequence). CDR3 in DNA: TGTGCCTGGAGTGGCGAGACAGGGGCCTACAATGAGCAGTTCTTC. Amino acid sequence: CAWSGETGAYNEQFF.

The rearrangement uses TRBV5-5 and TRBJ2-5, with 8 positions matching TRBD1. Germline V gene sequence: CDR1 SGHKS, CDR2 YYEKEE (reference sequence). Unmatched junction bases numbered 7, after V lost 1 base and J lost 5 bases. The CDR3 covers 15 residues. The CDR3 DNA sequence: TGTGCCAGCAGCTTGCAGACAGGGGTCGGGGAGACCCAGTACTTC. Its protein is CASSLQTGVGETQYF.

J is TRBJ1-2 and V is TRBV27, with D perhaps TRBD1 (6 bases). The CDR3 contains 16 residues. Per germline, CDR1 MNHEY and CDR2 SMNVEV (reference sequence). Trimming left V 3 bases short and J 5 bases short, with 19 bases between. In nucleotides, the CDR3 is TGTGCCAGCAGTTTTTCACAGGGCGAGTCCCTTTATGGCTACACCTTC. This gives the protein CASSFSQGESLYGYTF.